Listed below are T cell receptor beta chains from one sample, sequenced in a study of vaccination effects on CD4 cells after COVID-19. Sequencing was performed with immunoSEQ multiplex PCR; in TCRdb, only in-frame clones are kept and a portion is missing. This sample has roughly 50,000 clones, with about four fifths found just once. Their recognized antigens are unknown. This material consisted of CD4+ T cells from PBMCs cultured with HCoV-OC43 spike peptides, taken before COVID-19 vaccination. The receptor source for this set is a human donor who received a COVID-19 vaccine. Each CDR3 is given with its conserved first and last residue. Fields, in order: clone size, V gene, J gene, D gene, CDR3 protein, CDR3 DNA. The D gene is left open where the match is weak. Clone size, where shown, is once, few, many, or a class for clones that have expanded.

clone_size: once; v_call: TRBV18; j_call: TRBJ2-3; d_call: TRBD1; cdr3_aa: CASSPPDRGTDTQYF; cdr3_nt: TGTGCCAGCTCACCACCGGACAGGGGAACAGATACGCAGTATTTT
clone_size: -; v_call: TRBV19; j_call: TRBJ2-2; d_call: -; cdr3_aa: CASSIGQITGELFF; cdr3_nt: TGTGCCAGTAGTATTGGTCAGATCACCGGGGAGCTGTTTTTT
clone_size: -; v_call: TRBV5-1; j_call: TRBJ2-5; d_call: TRBD2; cdr3_aa: CASSLYASGSLLETQYF; cdr3_nt: TGCGCCAGCAGCTTGTATGCTAGCGGGTCCTTGTTGGAGACCCAGTACTTC
clone_size: -; v_call: TRBV7-9; j_call: TRBJ1-2; d_call: -; cdr3_aa: CASSLGGYTF; cdr3_nt: TGTGCCAGCAGCTTAGGTGGCTACACCTTC
clone_size: -; v_call: TRBV7-9; j_call: TRBJ2-3; d_call: -; cdr3_aa: CASSPSTDTQYF; cdr3_nt: TGTGCCAGCAGCCCCAGCACAGATACGCAGTATTTT
clone_size: few; v_call: TRBV19; j_call: TRBJ1-2; d_call: -; cdr3_aa: CASSPGLDGWGYTF; cdr3_nt: TGTGCCAGTAGTCCCGGGCTGGACGGTTGGGGCTACACCTTC
clone_size: -; v_call: TRBV7-3; j_call: TRBJ1-4; d_call: TRBD1; cdr3_aa: CASSFGTGEKLFF; cdr3_nt: TGTGCCAGCAGCTTCGGGACAGGGGAAAAACTGTTTTTT
clone_size: few; v_call: TRBV28; j_call: TRBJ2-5; d_call: -; cdr3_aa: CASSFEPAYQETQYF; cdr3_nt: TGTGCCAGCAGTTTTGAGCCAGCCTACCAAGAGACCCAGTACTTC
clone_size: -; v_call: TRBV18; j_call: TRBJ2-2; d_call: -; cdr3_aa: CASRGPGGAGELFF; cdr3_nt: TGTGCCAGCCGCGGGCCAGGAGGTGCCGGGGAGCTGTTTTTT
clone_size: few; v_call: TRBV5-4; j_call: TRBJ2-1; d_call: -; cdr3_aa: CASSIGGQRGRHNEQFF; cdr3_nt: TGTGCCAGCAGCATCGGGGGCCAGCGGGGACGACACAATGAGCAGTTCTTC
clone_size: -; v_call: TRBV19; j_call: TRBJ1-5; d_call: TRBD1; cdr3_aa: CASRELDRGLNQPQHF; cdr3_nt: TGTGCCAGTCGGGAACTGGACAGGGGCCTAAATCAGCCCCAGCATTTT
clone_size: -; v_call: TRBV7-2; j_call: TRBJ1-1; d_call: -; cdr3_aa: CASKAEVNTEAFF; cdr3_nt: TGTGCCAGCAAAGCGGAAGTGAACACTGAAGCTTTCTTT
clone_size: -; v_call: TRBV5-3; j_call: TRBJ1-1; d_call: TRBD1; cdr3_aa: CARSCRDSGTEAFF; cdr3_nt: TGTGCCAGAAGCTGCAGGGACAGCGGCACTGAAGCTTTCTTT
clone_size: -; v_call: TRBV18; j_call: TRBJ1-4; d_call: TRBD1; cdr3_aa: CASSPGQGSNEKLFF; cdr3_nt: TGTGCCAGCTCACCGGGACAGGGAAGCAATGAAAAACTGTTTTTT
clone_size: once; v_call: TRBV5-1; j_call: TRBJ2-6; d_call: -; cdr3_aa: CASHEGSESGANVLTF; cdr3_nt: TGCGCCAGCCACGAGGGTAGCGAGTCTGGGGCCAACGTCCTGACTTTC
clone_size: -; v_call: TRBV5-1; j_call: TRBJ2-3; d_call: TRBD1; cdr3_aa: CASSLVGQGPRTDTQYF; cdr3_nt: TGCGCCAGCAGCTTGGTAGGACAGGGACCGAGAACAGATACGCAGTATTTT
clone_size: -; v_call: TRBV13; j_call: TRBJ2-3; d_call: TRBD2; cdr3_aa: CASSSSLAGVGSDTQYF; cdr3_nt: TGTGCCAGCAGCTCAAGTCTAGCGGGGGTCGGATCAGATACGCAGTATTTT
clone_size: -; v_call: TRBV27; j_call: TRBJ2-1; d_call: -; cdr3_aa: CASRSVGAGVNEQFF; cdr3_nt: TGTGCCAGCAGGTCCGTGGGTGCGGGTGTTAATGAGCAGTTCTTC
clone_size: -; v_call: TRBV5-1; j_call: TRBJ2-2; d_call: -; cdr3_aa: CASSLVTDTGELFF; cdr3_nt: TGCGCCAGCAGCTTGGTCACGGACACCGGGGAGCTGTTTTTT
clone_size: -; v_call: TRBV6-6; j_call: TRBJ1-5; d_call: -; cdr3_aa: CASSYQHLLNQPQHF; cdr3_nt: TGTGCCAGCAGTTACCAACATCTGCTAAATCAGCCCCAGCATTTT
clone_size: once; v_call: TRBV9; j_call: TRBJ2-5; d_call: -; cdr3_aa: CASSPSGPTGFAETQYF; cdr3_nt: TGTGCCAGCAGCCCCTCCGGACCCACAGGGTTCGCGGAGACCCAGTACTTC
clone_size: -; v_call: TRBV3-1/TRBV3-2; j_call: TRBJ2-2; d_call: TRBD2; cdr3_aa: CASSPASPLAGGRTGELFF; cdr3_nt: TGTGCCAGCAGCCCGGCTAGCCCACTAGCGGGGGGGCGAACCGGGGAGCTGTTTTTT
clone_size: few; v_call: TRBV19; j_call: TRBJ1-1; d_call: -; cdr3_aa: CASHRDSGAEAFF; cdr3_nt: TGTGCCAGTCATAGAGACAGTGGCGCTGAAGCTTTCTTT
clone_size: -; v_call: TRBV29-1; j_call: TRBJ2-2; d_call: -; cdr3_aa: CSVEWNGELFF; cdr3_nt: TGCAGCGTTGAATGGAACGGGGAGCTGTTTTTT
clone_size: -; v_call: TRBV2; j_call: TRBJ2-5; d_call: TRBD1; cdr3_aa: CASREQGETQYF; cdr3_nt: TGTGCCAGCAGGGAACAGGGGGAGACCCAGTACTTC
clone_size: -; v_call: TRBV10-3; j_call: TRBJ1-2; d_call: -; cdr3_aa: CAISSQGLRGYTF; cdr3_nt: TGTGCCATCAGTTCGCAGGGTCTTCGCGGCTACACCTTC
clone_size: few; v_call: TRBV19; j_call: TRBJ1-3; d_call: -; cdr3_aa: CASSITGAGNTIYF; cdr3_nt: TGTGCCAGTAGTATTACGGGGGCTGGAAACACCATATATTTT
clone_size: few; v_call: TRBV4-1; j_call: TRBJ2-2; d_call: -; cdr3_aa: CASSQGLGGKGGAAFGELFF; cdr3_nt: TGCGCCAGCAGCCAAGGATTAGGAGGAAAAGGGGGGGCCGCTTTCGGGGAGCTGTTTTTT
clone_size: -; v_call: TRBV18; j_call: TRBJ1-2; d_call: TRBD1; cdr3_aa: CASSLDRGPGGYTF; cdr3_nt: TGTGCCAGCTCATTGGACAGGGGGCCTGGTGGCTACACCTTC
clone_size: once; v_call: TRBV28; j_call: TRBJ1-4; d_call: -; cdr3_aa: CASTPGDNEKLFF; cdr3_nt: TGTGCCAGCACCCCAGGGGATAATGAAAAACTGTTTTTT
clone_size: -; v_call: TRBV6-2/TRBV6-3; j_call: TRBJ2-1; d_call: TRBD1; cdr3_aa: CASSHTEDRASDSYNEQFF; cdr3_nt: TGTGCCAGCAGCCACACAGAAGACAGGGCCAGCGACTCCTACAATGAGCAGTTCTTC
clone_size: -; v_call: TRBV30; j_call: TRBJ1-6; d_call: TRBD1; cdr3_aa: CAWSADRGSNSPLHF; cdr3_nt: TGTGCCTGGAGCGCCGACAGGGGGTCGAATTCACCCCTCCACTTT
clone_size: -; v_call: TRBV30; j_call: TRBJ2-2; d_call: -; cdr3_aa: CAWSRDYTGELFF; cdr3_nt: TGTGCCTGGTCCCGGGACTACACCGGGGAGCTGTTTTTT
clone_size: -; v_call: TRBV23-1; j_call: TRBJ1-1; d_call: -; cdr3_aa: CASSHLPQGNEAFF; cdr3_nt: TGCGCCAGCAGTCACCTTCCACAGGGTAATGAAGCTTTCTTT
clone_size: -; v_call: TRBV12-3/TRBV12-4; j_call: TRBJ2-3; d_call: -; cdr3_aa: CASSSLAHMQYF; cdr3_nt: TGTGCCAGCAGTTCACTAGCCCACATGCAGTATTTT
clone_size: -; v_call: TRBV5-6; j_call: TRBJ1-1; d_call: -; cdr3_aa: CASSLEVREANTEAFF; cdr3_nt: TGTGCCAGCAGCTTGGAGGTTAGAGAGGCGAACACTGAAGCTTTCTTT
clone_size: -; v_call: TRBV5-1; j_call: TRBJ1-4; d_call: TRBD1; cdr3_aa: CASSLVQGEGKLFF; cdr3_nt: TGCGCCAGCAGCTTGGTTCAGGGGGAGGGAAAACTGTTTTTT